Shown below are 10 T cell receptor beta chains from a single sample sequenced in a study of blood T cell repertoires in COVID-19. Clones were read by immunoSEQ multiplex PCR, and TCRdb kept only the in-frame ones, dropping some. Of 200,000 to 250,000 clones listed, 82% are singletons. Sample: PBMCs or T cells enriched from blood (not recorded which). These receptors were collected from a woman aged 55-70 years who had recovered from COVID-19.

This clone was counted ten times or more. The V call is TRBV7-8, the J call TRBJ1-5; D possibly corresponds to TRBD1 (6 bases). The CDR3 extends over 16 amino acids. Germline CDR1 SGHVS, CDR2 FQNEAQ. The V and J ends lost 2 bases and 3 bases respectively, with 14 bases between them. Here the CDR3 reads CASSLKTGTFNQPQHF. The CDR3, as DNA: TGTGCCAGCAGCTTAAAAACAGGGACATTCAATCAGCCCCAGCATTTT.

This clone was picked up one time. This chain links TRBV9 with TRBJ2-5; 8 positions agree with TRBD2. The CDR3 length is 16 residues. CDR1 is SGDLS, CDR2 YYNGEE, per germline. V lost 1 base and J lost 1; bases outside the gene matches: 6. In DNA form, the CDR3 reads TGTGCCAGCAGCGTACGTGGCGGGGGGTTCCAAGAGACCCAGTACTTC. Residues: CASSVRGGGFQETQYF.

The chain links TRBV5-1 to TRBJ2-7; 8 bases match TRBD1. Per germline, CDR1 SGHRS and CDR2 YFSETQ. V gave up 4 bases and J gave up 3 bases; unmatched junction bases: 3. This CDR3 has 13 residues. The CDR3 DNA follows: TGCGCCAGCAGCAAGGACAGGGTCTACGAGCAGTACTTC. Protein: CASSKDRVYEQYF.

This rearrangement joins TRBV5-1 to TRBJ2-5, with 15 bases fitting TRBD2. The CDR3 is 20 amino acids. Per germline, CDR1 SGHRS and CDR2 YFSETQ. Trimming took 4 bases from V and 4 from J; bases not matched to a gene: 17. The CDR3 DNA reads TGCGCCAGCAGCCCCGGACGGACTAGCGGGGGGGAGGGTGTCGGAGAGACCCAGTACTTC. It codes for CASSPGRTSGGEGVGETQYF.

The gene calls are TRBV3-1 (or the pseudogene TRBV3-2) and TRBJ1-4; 9 bases align to TRBD1. V lost 3 bases to trimming and J lost 5 bases; unmatched junction nucleotides: 7. The CDR3 is 16 residues long. CDR1 and CDR2 from the germline V gene are LGHDT and YNNKEL (reference sequence). The CDR3 sequence: CASSQVQGAANEKLFF. The CDR3 bases are TGTGCCAGCAGCCAGGTACAGGGGGCTGCGAATGAAAAACTGTTTTTT.

The rearrangement links TRBV7-9 to TRBJ1-1; tentative D call: TRBD1 (5 bases). Trimming removed 0 bases from V and 0 bases from J, with 14 bases in between. CDR1 SEHNR and CDR2 FQNEAQ come from the germline V gene (reference sequence). The CDR3 is 17 amino acids. As DNA, the CDR3 is TGTGCCAGCAGCTTAGCGGGGCGGGGAAGATTGAACACTGAAGCTTTCTTT. This codes for CASSLAGRGRLNTEAFF.

This clone has a single count. The CDR3 DNA reads as TGTGCCAGCAGCCGCGGCAGTAACGAAGAGACCCAGTACTTC. It encodes CASSRGSNEETQYF. The V and J genes are TRBV6-6 and TRBJ2-5; D unclear. Trimming took 6 bases from V and 3 from J, leaving 14 bases between them. The germline V gene encodes CDR1 MNHNY and CDR2 SVGAGI (reference sequence). The CDR3 is 14 residues long.

The genes are TRBV21-1 and TRBJ2-2; the table calls TRBD2, which could not be checked here. TRBV21-1 is recorded as a pseudogene. The CDR3 loop spans 13 amino acids. The CDR3 is CASSKPRAGELFF. The DNA of the CDR3 is TGTGCCAGCAGCAAGCCCCGAGCCGGGGAGCTGTTTTTT.

This chain uses TRBV12-3 or TRBV12-4 with TRBJ2-1, with D maybe TRBD1 (6 bases). The CDR3 is made up of 11 amino acids. With 6 bases removed from V and 9 bases from J, the gap between germline ends came to 9 bases. The CDR3: CASSRGGEQFF. The DNA for the CDR3 is TGTGCCAGCAGCCGAGGGGGTGAGCAGTTCTTC.

The V gene is TRBV19, the J gene TRBJ2-7, with 14 bases lining up with TRBD2. CDR3 length: 17 residues. V trimming: 5 bases; J trimming: 5 bases; junction bases outside the gene matches: 11. In germline, CDR1 is LNHDA, CDR2 SQIVND (reference sequence). The CDR3 region is CASSPTGTSGSKNEQYF. Written as DNA, the CDR3 is TGTGCCAGTAGTCCGACCGGGACTAGCGGGAGCAAGAACGAGCAGTACTTC.